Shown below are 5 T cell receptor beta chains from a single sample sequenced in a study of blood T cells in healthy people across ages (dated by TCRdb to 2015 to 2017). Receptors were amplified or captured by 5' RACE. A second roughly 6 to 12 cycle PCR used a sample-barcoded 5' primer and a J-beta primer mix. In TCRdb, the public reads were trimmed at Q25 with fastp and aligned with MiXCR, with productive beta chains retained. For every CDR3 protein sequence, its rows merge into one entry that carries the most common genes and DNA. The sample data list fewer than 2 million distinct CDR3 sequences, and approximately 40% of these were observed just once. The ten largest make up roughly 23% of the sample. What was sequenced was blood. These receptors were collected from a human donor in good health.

CDR3 nucleotides: TGTGCCTGGAGTGTATTTCCAGGACTAACCACAAAACCCACAGATACGCAGTATTTT. It is translated as CAWSVFPGLTTKPTDTQYF. The chain couples TRBV30 to TRBJ2-3; a possible D gene is TRBD2 (6 bases). Trimming pared 0 bases from V and 2 bases from J, leaving 24 bases between. The CDR3 is 19 residues long. The germline V gene encodes CDR1 GTSNPN and CDR2 SVGIG (reference sequence).

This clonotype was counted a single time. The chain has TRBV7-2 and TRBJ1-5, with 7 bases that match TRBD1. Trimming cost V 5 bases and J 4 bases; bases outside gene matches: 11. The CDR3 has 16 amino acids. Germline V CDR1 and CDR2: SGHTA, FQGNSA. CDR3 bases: TGTGCCAGCAGCCTTAGTACCGGGACAGTAAATCAGCCCCAGCATTTT. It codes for CASSLSTGTVNQPQHF.

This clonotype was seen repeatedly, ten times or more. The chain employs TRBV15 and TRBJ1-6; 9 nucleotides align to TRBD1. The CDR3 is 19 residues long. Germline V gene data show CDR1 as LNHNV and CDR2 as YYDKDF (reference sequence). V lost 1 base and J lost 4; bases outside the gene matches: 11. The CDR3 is CATSRAQGTGKSYNSPLHF. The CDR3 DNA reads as TGTGCCACCAGCAGAGCACAGGGGACAGGGAAGAGTTATAATTCACCCCTCCACTTT.

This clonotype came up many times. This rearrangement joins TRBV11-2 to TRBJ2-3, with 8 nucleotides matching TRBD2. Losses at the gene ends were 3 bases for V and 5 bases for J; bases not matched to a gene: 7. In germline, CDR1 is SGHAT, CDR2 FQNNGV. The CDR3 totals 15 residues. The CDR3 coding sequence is TGTGCCAGCAGCTTCGAGGTTAGCGGGGTAGATACGCAGTATTTT. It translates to CASSFEVSGVDTQYF.

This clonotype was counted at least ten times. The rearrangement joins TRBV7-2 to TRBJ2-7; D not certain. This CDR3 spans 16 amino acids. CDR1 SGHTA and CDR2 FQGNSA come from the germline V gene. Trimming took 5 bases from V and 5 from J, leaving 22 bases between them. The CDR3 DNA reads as TGTGCCAGCAGCCCTAGGTTCGACCCCTCTACCAACGAGCAGTACTTC. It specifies CASSPRFDPSTNEQYF. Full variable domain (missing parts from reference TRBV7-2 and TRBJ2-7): GAGVSQSPSNKVTEKGKDVELRCDPISGHTALYWYRQSLGQGLEFLIYFQGNSAPDKSGLPSDRFSAERTGGSVSTLTIQRTQQEDSAVYLCASSPRFDPSTNEQYFGPGTRLTVT.